The text below deals with one T cell receptor (beta chain). This sample is drawn from a study of shared clonotypes between healthy human individuals. The repertoire was sequenced with immunoSEQ multiplex PCR; TCRdb's copy has only in-frame clones and lacks some. The table has approximately 2.1 million clones, over 90% seen once. CDR1 is SEHNR and CDR2 is FQNEAQ in the germline V gene (reference sequence). This CDR3 contains 16 residues. This sequence originates from a man aged 18 to 29 in good health. Some clones in this sample may be carry-over from other donors' samples. The V gene is TRBV7-9, the J gene TRBJ2-5; either TRBD1 or TRBD2 may supply D (6 bases each). The J call could be wrong; TRBJ2-7 is a better fit for the DNA end. Sequences were obtained from naive CD4+ T cells from PBMCs. Sample subset: CD45RA+ positively selected. This CDR3 reads CATGRGAVGSSYEQYF. DNA of the CDR3: TGTGCCACCGGAAGGGGGGCGGTCGGAAGCTCCTACGAGCAGTACTTC.